A selection of T cell receptor beta chains follows, all from one sample in a study of shared clonotypes between healthy human individuals. Sequencing used immunoSEQ multiplex PCR; TCRdb keeps in-frame clones, though not all of them. The data contain over a million clones, approximately 76% of them seen just once; the ten biggest clones take up approximately 1.5%. The specimen was memory CD4+ T cells sorted from blood. These receptors were collected from a man aged 18 to 30 in good health. The CDR3 runs from the conserved cysteine through the conserved F or W.

V gene,CDR3 length,CDR3 protein
TRBV15,16,CATSRDLTSGIHEQFF
TRBV9,15,CASSVGQVSTGELFF
TRBV5-1,15,CASSSETSGAGELFF
TRBV2,13,CASRGDFGDTQYF
TRBV7-2,13,CASSLGGGETQYF
TRBV6-1,14,CASSEMQGSTEAFF
TRBV7-7,15,CASSWRKKRQETQYF
TRBV5-6,12,CASSWTGVGAFF
TRBV7-8,13,CASLASSYNEQFF
TRBV10-3,14,CAISEMEGGEKLFF
TRBV5-4,13,CASSLMGQETQYF
TRBV9,16,CASSVTTGQGARGYTF
TRBV18,14,CASSPSGSSYEQYF
TRBV7-2,15,CASSSPRTSGETQYF
TRBV6-4,19,CASSEHPLTGSSYNSPLHF
TRBV5-4,14,CASSPRGGPGGQFF
TRBV19,17,CASSIDLYGKPYNEQFF
TRBV9,15,CASSKDGGKNYGYTF
TRBV28,15,CASSLGDRVITEAFF